This T cell receptor beta chain appears in the sequencing data of a study of cytomegalovirus exposure and HLA in healthy donors. Study-wide results and limits: Cytomegalovirus status was reportedly diagnosed by the classifier with high specificity and sensitivity. In vitro testing confirmed a few CMV-associated chains as specific for CMV antigens. Investigators reported approximately 150 TCR beta chains as tied to cytomegalovirus. Within the 130 or so validation repertoires, first-cohort TCR clusters tended to co-occur, according to a later analysis.

Generated by immunoSEQ multiplex PCR, the TCRdb table keeps only in-frame clones and is missing some. The profile covers 150,000 to 250,000 clones, with approximately 82% appearing a single time and around an eighth taken by the ten largest. Germline V gene lookup returns CDR1 MDHEN and CDR2 SYDVKM. The CDR3 length is 16 residues. With 1 base clipped from V and 4 bases from J, the junction kept 8 bases outside the gene matches. Comments on this clone: The target antigen is unknown.

V and J are TRBV28 and TRBJ2-7, with 9 bases identical to TRBD1. The sequenced sample was PBMCs. This clonotype originated in a woman in her twenties or thirties in good health and CMV-seropositive. The CDR3 protein is CASSLFETGGSYEQYF. The CDR3 coding sequence is TGTGCCAGCAGTTTATTTGAGACAGGGGGGTCTTACGAGCAGTACTTC.